In this sample, the clone carrying this T cell receptor (beta chain) turned up a few times. Its antigen is unknown. Rearranged V-D-J TRB sequences were amplified with a mixed TRB-A/B primer pool. TCRdb reprocessed the multiplex PCR reads with MiXCR, giving one entry per CDR3 protein. The repertoire holds some 19,000 distinct CDR3 sequences, with less than 45% as singletons. This sample was included in a study of T cell repertoires in aging, cancer and after chemotherapy. Peripheral blood genomic DNA, not sorted cells or RNA, was the template. The length of the CDR3 is 13 residues. Germline CDR1 is SQVTM and CDR2 is ANQGSEA. Trimming pared 1 base from V and 0 bases from J, leaving 7 bases between. Study conclusions and caveats: These repertoire data do not allow conclusions about immunological memory after chemotherapy. Compared with age-matched healthy donors, untreated hematological or solid cancer patients showed higher blood TCR clonality.

The TCR comes from a human donor with a solid tumor. This chain links TRBV29-1 with TRBJ2-7, with D maybe TRBD1 (6 bases). The specimen sequenced was blood. The CDR3 reads CSVEGDISYEQYF. In nucleotides, the CDR3 is TGCAGCGTTGAAGGGGACATCTCCTACGAGCAGTACTTC.